This T cell receptor (beta chain) was retrieved from a study of regulatory T cells in long-lasting Graves disease. Study-level points and caveats: Owing to a sample size that was small, accuracy may have been reduced.

Time point in this sample: newly diagnosed GD, antithyroid drugs for less than 3 months. The TCR library was made from RNA extracted from PBMCs. Points on this clonotype: The antigen is unknown.

Per the germline V gene, CDR1 is LNHDA and CDR2 is SQIVND (reference sequence). Deletions cut 5 bases from V and 0 bases from J, with 20 bases between. This CDR3 region has 19 residues. Arm-PCR of CDR3 regions and iRepertoire HTBI primers were used to build TCR beta libraries. TCRdb called the multiplex PCR reads again in MiXCR, with one record for every CDR3 protein. The sample contains roughly 420,000 distinct CDR3 sequences, about 17% of which appear only once. This sample was also put to use in a study of T cells in Graves' hyperthyroidism and ophthalmopathy. Per that paper: Blood shared most expanded thyroid clonotypes above 0.001.

The TCR sequence derives from a young woman with Graves disease. The sample here was peripheral blood mononuclear cells (PBMCs), taken at new diagnosis, from a patient treated with antithyroid drugs. The chain carries TRBV19 and TRBJ2-6, with TRBD1 as a possible D gene (5 bases). The DNA of the CDR3 is TGTGCCAGTAGTGCAGCAAGGGGTCCCACCCGCTCTGGGGCCAACGTCCTGACTTTC. Its translation is CASSAARGPTRSGANVLTF.